This T cell receptor (beta chain) was captured by sequencing in a study of T cells in Graves' hyperthyroidism and ophthalmopathy. The V gene lost 6 bases and the J gene lost 0 bases, with 8 bases spanning the gap. Germline V gene data show CDR1 as SNHLY and CDR2 as FYNNEI. The CDR3 length is 13 residues. TCR beta CDR3 regions were amplified from RNA transcripts. A set of HTBI primers served as the primers for a first-round RT-PCR of the TCR CDR3. TCRdb recomputed calls from the multiplex PCR reads with MiXCR, one row per CDR3 protein. The sample has approximately 49,000 distinct CDR3 sequences; roughly half are singletons.

The sequence derives from a man in his late teens or twenties with Graves' hyperthyroidism. This chain connects TRBV2 to TRBJ1-1; D not resolved. Sequenced input: peripheral blood or thyroid tissue (not recorded which). The CDR3 sequence: CASSQNLNTEAFF. DNA of the CDR3: TGTGCCAGCAGCCAGAATCTGAACACTGAAGCTTTCTTT.